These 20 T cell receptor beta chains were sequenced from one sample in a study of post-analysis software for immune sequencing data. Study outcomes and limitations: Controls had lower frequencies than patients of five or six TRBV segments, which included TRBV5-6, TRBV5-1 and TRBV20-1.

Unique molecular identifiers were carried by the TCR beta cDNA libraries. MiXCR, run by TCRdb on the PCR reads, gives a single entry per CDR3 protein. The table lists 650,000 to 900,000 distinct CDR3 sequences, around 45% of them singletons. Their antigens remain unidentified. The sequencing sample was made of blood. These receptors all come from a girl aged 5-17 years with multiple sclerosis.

The CDR3 nucleotides read TGTGCCAGCAGTTACACTAGCGGGAGAGAGACCCAGTACTTC. Its translation: CASSYTSGRETQYF. The rearrangement joins TRBV6-6 to TRBJ2-5, with 11 bases fitting TRBD2. There are 14 residues in the CDR3. The V gene's germline CDR1 is MNHNY and CDR2 SVGAGI (reference sequence). Germline trimming cut 2 bases from V and 4 bases from J; bases unmatched to any gene: 0.

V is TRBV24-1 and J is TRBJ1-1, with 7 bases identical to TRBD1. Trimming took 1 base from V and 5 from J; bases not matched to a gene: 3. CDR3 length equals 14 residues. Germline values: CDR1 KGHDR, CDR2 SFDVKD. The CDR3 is CATSDLEDRTEAFF. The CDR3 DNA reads TGTGCCACCAGTGATTTAGAGGACAGGACTGAAGCTTTCTTT.

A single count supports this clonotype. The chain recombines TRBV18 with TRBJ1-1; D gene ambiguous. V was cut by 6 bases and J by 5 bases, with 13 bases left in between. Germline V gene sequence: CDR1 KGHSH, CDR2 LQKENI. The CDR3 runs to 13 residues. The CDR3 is CASSPTAGTEAFF. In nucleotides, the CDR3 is TGTGCCAGCTCTCCCACAGCGGGAACTGAAGCTTTCTTT. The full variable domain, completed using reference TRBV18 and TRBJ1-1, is NAGVMQNPRHLVRRRGQEARLRCSPMKGHSHVYWYRQLPEEGLKFMVYLQKENIIDESGMPKERFSAEFPKEGPSILRIQQVVRGDSAAYFCASSPTAGTEAFFGQGTRLTVV.

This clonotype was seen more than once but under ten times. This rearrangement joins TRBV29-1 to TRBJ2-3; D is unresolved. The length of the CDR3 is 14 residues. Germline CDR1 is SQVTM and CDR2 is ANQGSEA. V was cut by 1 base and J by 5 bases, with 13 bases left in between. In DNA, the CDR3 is TGCAGCGTTGAAGGCGGCAGGCCTGTAGATACGCAGTATTTT. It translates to CSVEGGRPVDTQYF.

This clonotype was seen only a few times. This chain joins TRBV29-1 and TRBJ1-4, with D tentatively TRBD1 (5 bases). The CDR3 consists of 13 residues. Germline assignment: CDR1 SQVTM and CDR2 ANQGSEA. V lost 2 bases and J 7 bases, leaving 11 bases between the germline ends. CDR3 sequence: CSVERGRGEKLFF. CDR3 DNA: TGCAGCGTTGAAAGGGGCCGCGGTGAAAAACTGTTTTTT. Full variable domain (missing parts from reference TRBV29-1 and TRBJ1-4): SAVISQKPSRDICQRGTSLTIQCQVDSQVTMMFWYRQQPGQSLTLIATANQGSEATYESGFVIDKFPISRPNLTFSTLTVSNMSPEDSSIYLCSVERGRGEKLFFGSGTQLSVL.

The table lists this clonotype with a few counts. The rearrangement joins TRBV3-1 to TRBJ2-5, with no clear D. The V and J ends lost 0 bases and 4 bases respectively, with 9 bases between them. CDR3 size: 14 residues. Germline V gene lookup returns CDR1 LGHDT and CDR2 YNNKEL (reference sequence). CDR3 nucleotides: TGTGCCAGCAGCCAAGATCGCCGCAGAGAGACCCAGTACTTC. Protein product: CASSQDRRRETQYF.

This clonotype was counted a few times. CDR3 region: CASSLTPGLAGVEQFF. In DNA, the CDR3 is TGTGCCAGCAGCTTAACCCCGGGACTAGCGGGAGTTGAGCAGTTCTTC. The chain recombines TRBV7-3 with TRBJ2-1, with 14 positions matching TRBD2. CDR3 length: 16 residues. The germline V gene has CDR1 SGHTA and CDR2 FQGTGA. With V trimmed by 0 bases and J by 9 bases, 4 bases remained unmatched.

CDR3 nucleotide sequence: TGTGCCAGCAGGACCGGGTACCAAGAGACCCAGTACTTC. Amino acid sequence: CASRTGYQETQYF. The gene calls are TRBV2 and TRBJ2-5; D gene unclear. Germline V gives CDR1 SNHLY, CDR2 FYNNEI. V was clipped by 6 bases and J by 0 bases, with 8 bases between them. The CDR3 runs 13 residues.

CDR3 loop: CASSLGPNMGYPPRGTYNEQFF. In DNA form, the CDR3 reads TGTGCCAGCAGTTTAGGCCCTAACATGGGGTACCCTCCTCGCGGGACTTACAATGAGCAGTTCTTC. V and J are TRBV28 and TRBJ2-1; the D gene is possibly TRBD2 (6 bases). This CDR3 spans 22 amino acids. The V gene's germline CDR1 is MDHEN and CDR2 SYDVKM. The V end was cut by 2 bases, the J end by 4 bases, with 33 bases between.

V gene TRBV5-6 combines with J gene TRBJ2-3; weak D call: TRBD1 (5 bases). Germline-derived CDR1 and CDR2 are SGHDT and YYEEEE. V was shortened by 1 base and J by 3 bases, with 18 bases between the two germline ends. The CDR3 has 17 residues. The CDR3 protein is CASSLSQGSKSTDTQYF. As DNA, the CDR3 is TGTGCCAGCAGCTTGTCGCAGGGAAGTAAATCGACAGATACGCAGTATTTT.

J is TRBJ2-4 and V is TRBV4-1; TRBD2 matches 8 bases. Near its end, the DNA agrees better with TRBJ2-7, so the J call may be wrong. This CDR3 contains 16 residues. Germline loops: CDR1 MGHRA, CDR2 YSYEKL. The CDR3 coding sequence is TGCGCCAGCAGCCAAGACTCAAGCGGGAGTAGCTACGAGCAGTACTTC. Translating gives CASSQDSSGSSYEQYF.

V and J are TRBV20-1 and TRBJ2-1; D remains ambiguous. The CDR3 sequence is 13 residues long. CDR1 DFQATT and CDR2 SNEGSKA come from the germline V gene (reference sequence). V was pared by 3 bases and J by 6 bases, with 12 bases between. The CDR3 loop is CSASLLTSNEQFF. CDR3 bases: TGCAGTGCTAGCTTACTCACATCCAATGAGCAGTTCTTC.

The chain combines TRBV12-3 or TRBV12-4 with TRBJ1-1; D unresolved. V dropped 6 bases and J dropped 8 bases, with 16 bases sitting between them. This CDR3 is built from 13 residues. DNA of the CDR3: TGTGCCAGCAGCACCAGGCCCGGGCGCGAAGCTTTCTTT. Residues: CASSTRPGREAFF.

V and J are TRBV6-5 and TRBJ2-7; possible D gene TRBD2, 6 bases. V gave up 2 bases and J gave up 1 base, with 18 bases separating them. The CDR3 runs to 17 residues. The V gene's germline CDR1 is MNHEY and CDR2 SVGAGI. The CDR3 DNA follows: TGTGCCAGCAGTTACGTGATGGGGACTGGGACGTCCTACGAGCAGTACTTC. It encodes CASSYVMGTGTSYEQYF.

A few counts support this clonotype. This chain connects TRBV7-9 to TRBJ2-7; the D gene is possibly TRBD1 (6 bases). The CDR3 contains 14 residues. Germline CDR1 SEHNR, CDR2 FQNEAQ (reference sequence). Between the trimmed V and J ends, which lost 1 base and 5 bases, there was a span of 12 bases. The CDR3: CASSLGGRPDEQYF. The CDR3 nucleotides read TGTGCCAGCAGCTTAGGGGGGCGCCCCGACGAGCAGTACTTC.

For the CDR3, the DNA is TGTGCCAGCAGCCCCCGGGCAGGAAGAGATACGCAGTATTTT. As protein: CASSPRAGRDTQYF. V and J are TRBV7-9 and TRBJ2-3; D is unresolved. Germline loops: CDR1 SEHNR, CDR2 FQNEAQ (reference sequence). The CDR3 has 14 residues. V lost 5 bases to trimming and J lost 5 bases, with 14 bases between them.

CDR3 residues: CATGTSGRAGETQYF. Written as DNA, the CDR3 is TGTGCCACAGGGACTAGCGGGAGGGCGGGAGAGACCCAGTACTTC. The chain recombines TRBV7-8 with TRBJ2-7, with TRBD2 identical over 16 bases. The assigned J gene may be wrong: the sequence end matches TRBJ2-5 better. CDR3 length: 15 residues. CDR1 is SGHVS and CDR2 is FQNEAQ in the germline V gene.

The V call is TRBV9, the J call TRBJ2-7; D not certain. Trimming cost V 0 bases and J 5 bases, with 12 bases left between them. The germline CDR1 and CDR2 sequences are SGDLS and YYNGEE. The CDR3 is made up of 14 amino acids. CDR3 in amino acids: CASSVGFGVDEQYF. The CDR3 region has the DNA TGTGCCAGCAGCGTAGGTTTCGGTGTTGACGAGCAGTACTTC.

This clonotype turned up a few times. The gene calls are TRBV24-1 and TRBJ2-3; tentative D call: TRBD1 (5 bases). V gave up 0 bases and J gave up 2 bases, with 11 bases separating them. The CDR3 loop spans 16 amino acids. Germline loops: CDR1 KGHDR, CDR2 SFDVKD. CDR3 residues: CATSDLRQGFTDTQYF. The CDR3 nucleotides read TGTGCCACCAGTGATTTGCGGCAGGGTTTCACAGATACGCAGTATTTT.

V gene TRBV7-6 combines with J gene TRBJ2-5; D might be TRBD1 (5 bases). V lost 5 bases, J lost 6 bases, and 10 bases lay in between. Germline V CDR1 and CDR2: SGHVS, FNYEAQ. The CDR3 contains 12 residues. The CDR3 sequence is CASSPDIKTQYF. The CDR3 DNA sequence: TGTGCCAGCAGCCCGGACATCAAGACCCAGTACTTC.